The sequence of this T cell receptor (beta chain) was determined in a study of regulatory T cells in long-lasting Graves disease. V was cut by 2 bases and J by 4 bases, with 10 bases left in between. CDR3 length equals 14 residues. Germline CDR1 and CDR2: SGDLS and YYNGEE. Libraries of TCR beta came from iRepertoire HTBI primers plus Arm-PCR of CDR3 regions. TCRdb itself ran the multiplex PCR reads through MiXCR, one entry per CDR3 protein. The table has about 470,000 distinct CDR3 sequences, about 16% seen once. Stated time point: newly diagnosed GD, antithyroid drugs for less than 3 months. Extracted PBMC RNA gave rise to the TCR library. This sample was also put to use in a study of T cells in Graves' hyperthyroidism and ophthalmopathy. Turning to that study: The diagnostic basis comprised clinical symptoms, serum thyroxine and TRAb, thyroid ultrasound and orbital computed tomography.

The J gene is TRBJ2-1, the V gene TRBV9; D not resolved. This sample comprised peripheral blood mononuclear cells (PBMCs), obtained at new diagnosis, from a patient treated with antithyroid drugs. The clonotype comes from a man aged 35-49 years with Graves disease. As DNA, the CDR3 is TGTGCCAGCAGCGTTTCTTTGCAGTACAATGAGCAGTTCTTC. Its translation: CASSVSLQYNEQFF.